The 8 T cell receptor beta chains listed next were all sequenced from one sample in a study of regulatory T cells in long-lasting Graves disease. Time point reported: newly diagnosed GD, antithyroid drugs for less than 3 months. Following extraction of RNA from PBMCs, that RNA was used to make the TCR library. Both iRepertoire HTBI primers and Arm-PCR of CDR3 regions were used to build the TCR beta libraries. In TCRdb, the multiplex PCR reads were re-called with MiXCR into one record per CDR3 protein. The profile shows under 500,000 distinct CDR3 sequences, about a sixth of them singletons. The data were also submitted as part of a second study, on T cells in Graves' hyperthyroidism and ophthalmopathy.

Source: peripheral blood mononuclear cells (PBMCs), taken at new diagnosis, from a patient treated with antithyroid drugs. These receptors originate from a woman in her twenties or thirties with Graves disease.

This clonotype showed up many times. The chain carries TRBV27 and TRBJ2-2; no firm D call. Trimming cost V 2 bases and J 1 base, with 8 bases left between them. Germline V lookup: CDR1 MNHEY, CDR2 SMNVEV (reference sequence). The CDR3 is made up of 15 amino acids. The chain's CDR3 is CASSLLPVNTGELFF. The CDR3, as DNA: TGTGCCAGCAGTTTACTCCCTGTGAACACCGGGGAGCTGTTTTTT.

This clonotype came up a few times. This chain links TRBV2 with TRBJ2-3, with TRBD2 matching 7 bases. CDR1 is SNHLY and CDR2 is FYNNEI in the germline V gene. Trimming removed 3 bases from V and 5 bases from J; junction bases left unmatched: 5. The CDR3 has 14 amino acids. The CDR3, as DNA: TGTGCCAGCAGTGATGGGAGGGGTGGAGATACGCAGTATTTT. As protein: CASSDGRGGDTQYF.

This clonotype was seen many times. The gene calls are TRBV30 and TRBJ1-2, with a weak D call TRBD1 (5 bases). This CDR3 is 13 amino acids long. The germline V gene has CDR1 GTSNPN and CDR2 SVGIG (reference sequence). Trimming pared 1 base from V and 12 bases from J, leaving 18 bases between. CDR3 bases: TGTGCCTGGAGTGGTACCTGGGGGGAGGACAACACCTTC. This sequence encodes CAWSGTWGEDNTF.

At least ten counts were recorded for this clonotype. Here the CDR3 reads CASSFLGALGPQHF. In DNA, the CDR3 is TGTGCCAGCAGTTTTTTGGGGGCATTGGGGCCCCAGCATTTT. J is TRBJ1-5 and V is TRBV28, with a weak D call TRBD1 (6 bases). The V end was cut by 3 bases, the J end by 9 bases, with 15 bases between. From germline, CDR1 is MDHEN and CDR2 SYDVKM. The CDR3 extends over 14 amino acids. The entire variable domain, with the rest obtained from reference TRBV28 and TRBJ1-5, is as follows: DVKVTQSSRYLVKRTGEKVFLECVQDMDHENMFWYRQDPGLGLRLIYFSYDVKMKEKGDIPEGYSVSREKKERFSLILESASTNQTSMYLCASSFLGALGPQHFGDGTRLSIL.

The genes are TRBV12-3 or TRBV12-4 and TRBJ1-2; D perhaps matches TRBD1 (5 bases). V was cut by 5 bases and J by 4 bases, with 11 bases left in between. The CDR3 is 13 residues long. CDR3 amino acids: CASSGGEFYGYTF. As DNA, the CDR3 is TGTGCCAGCAGTGGGGGGGAATTCTATGGCTACACCTTC.

This sequence joins TRBV7-9 and TRBJ2-1; no firm D call. This CDR3 region has 15 residues. Germline CDR1 and CDR2: SEHNR and FQNEAQ (reference sequence). V dropped 1 base and J dropped 5 bases, with 12 bases sitting between them. DNA of the CDR3: TGTGCCAGCAGCTTAGACCTAGAAGTCGACAATGAGCAGTTCTTC. It translates to CASSLDLEVDNEQFF. Together with reference TRBV7-9 and TRBJ2-1, the CDR3 gives the full variable domain: DTGVSQNPRHKITKRGQNVTFRCDPISEHNRLYWYRQTLGQGPEFLTYFQNEAQLEKSRLLSDRFSAERPKGSFSTLEIQRTEQGDSAMYLCASSLDLEVDNEQFFGPGTRLTVL.

The chain recombines TRBV10-3 with TRBJ2-3, with TRBD2 matching 8 bases. CDR1 and CDR2 (germline): ENHRY, SYGVKD. This CDR3 region has 16 residues. The ends lost 4 bases at V and 4 bases at J; junction bases unmatched: 10. The CDR3 DNA follows: TGTGCCATCAGTGCGTCGGGAGGGGTAGTCTCAGATACGCAGTATTTT. It translates to CAISASGGVVSDTQYF.

This clonotype appeared many times. This chain joins TRBV28 and TRBJ2-5; D not certain. The germline V gene has CDR1 MDHEN and CDR2 SYDVKM. The CDR3 is 14 residues long. V was pared by 7 bases and J by 0 bases, with 12 bases between. The chain's CDR3 is CASKSPIYQETQYF. CDR3 bases: TGTGCCAGCAAGTCCCCTATCTACCAAGAGACCCAGTACTTC.